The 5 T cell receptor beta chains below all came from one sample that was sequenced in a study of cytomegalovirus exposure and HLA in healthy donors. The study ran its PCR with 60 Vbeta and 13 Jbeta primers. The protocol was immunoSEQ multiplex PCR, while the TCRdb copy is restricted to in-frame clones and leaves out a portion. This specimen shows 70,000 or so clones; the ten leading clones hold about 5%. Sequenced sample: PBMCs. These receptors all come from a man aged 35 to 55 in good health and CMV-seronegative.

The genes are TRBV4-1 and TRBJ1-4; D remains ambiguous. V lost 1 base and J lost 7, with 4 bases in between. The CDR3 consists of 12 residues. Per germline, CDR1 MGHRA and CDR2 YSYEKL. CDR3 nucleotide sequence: TGCGCCAGCAGCCAAGCGGGTGAAAAACTGTTTTTT. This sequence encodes CASSQAGEKLFF.

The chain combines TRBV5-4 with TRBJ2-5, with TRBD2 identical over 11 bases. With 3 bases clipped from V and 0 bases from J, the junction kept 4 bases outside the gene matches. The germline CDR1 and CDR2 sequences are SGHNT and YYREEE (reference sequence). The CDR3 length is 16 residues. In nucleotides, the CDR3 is TGTGCCAGCAGCTCGGGACTAGCGGTAAACCAAGAGACCCAGTACTTC. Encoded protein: CASSSGLAVNQETQYF.

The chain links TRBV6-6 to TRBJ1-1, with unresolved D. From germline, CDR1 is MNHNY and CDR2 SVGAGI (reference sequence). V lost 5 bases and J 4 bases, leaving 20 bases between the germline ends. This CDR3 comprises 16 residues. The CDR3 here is CASSPSGSLSGTEAFF. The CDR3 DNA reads TGTGCCAGCAGTCCTTCCGGGTCCCTCAGTGGCACTGAAGCTTTCTTT.

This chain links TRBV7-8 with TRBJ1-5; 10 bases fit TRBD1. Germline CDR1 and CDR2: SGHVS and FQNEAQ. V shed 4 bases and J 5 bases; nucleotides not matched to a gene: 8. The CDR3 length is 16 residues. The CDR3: CASSSHMDRGYQPQHF. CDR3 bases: TGTGCCAGCAGCTCACACATGGACAGGGGGTATCAGCCCCAGCATTTT.

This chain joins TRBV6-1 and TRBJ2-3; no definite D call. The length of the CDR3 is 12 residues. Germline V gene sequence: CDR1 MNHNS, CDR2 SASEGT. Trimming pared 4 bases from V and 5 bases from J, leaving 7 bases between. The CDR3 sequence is CASSATGDTQYF. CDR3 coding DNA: TGTGCCAGCAGTGCCACCGGAGATACGCAGTATTTT.